Listed below are T cell receptor beta chains from one sample, sequenced in a study of T cells after yellow fever vaccination. One entry per CDR3 protein results from TCRdb running MiXCR on the 5' RACE reads. The table has a few hundred thousand distinct CDR3 sequences, roughly 6.2% seen once. The material was CD4+ T cells sorted from PBMCs, obtained on the day of the yellow fever booster vaccination. The receptors were gathered from a man between 25 and 39 years old who received the YFV17D yellow fever vaccine. Both conserved end residues are part of each CDR3. D genes are given only for firm matches. Clone sizes are given selectively: once, few, many, or a class where the clone is expanded.

>TRBJ2-4|TRBV30|.|few
TGTGCCTGGAGTCCGGACTGGGTAGCCAAAAACATTCAGTACTTC
CAWSPDWVAKNIQYF
>TRBJ1-6|TRBV5-1|TRBD1|.
TGCGCCAGCAGTTCCGGGACAGGCTATTCACCCCTCCACTTT
CASSSGTGYSPLHF
>TRBJ1-2|TRBV6-5|.|.
TGTGCCAGCAGCCCGGACTCCTATGGCTACACCTTC
CASSPDSYGYTF
>TRBJ1-2|TRBV6-2/TRBV6-3|.|few
TGTGCCAGCAGTTTGGAGGGCCACTATGGCTACACCTTC
CASSLEGHYGYTF
>TRBJ1-2|TRBV5-1|.|.
TGCGACAGCAGCCGCGGGGGGGTCTATGGCTACACCTTC
CDSSRGGVYGYTF
>TRBJ2-6|TRBV10-3|.|few
TGTGCCTCCAACTCTGGGGCCAACGTCCTGACTTTC
CASNSGANVLTF
>TRBJ1-2|TRBV9|TRBD1|.
TGTGCCAGCAGCCCACGTTGGGACAGAGGTGGCTACACCTTC
CASSPRWDRGGYTF
>TRBJ2-7|TRBV5-1|TRBD1|.
TGCGCCAGCAGCTTGCAGGGGGTCAGGAACGAGCAGTACTTC
CASSLQGVRNEQYF
>TRBJ2-7|TRBV6-2/TRBV6-3|.|many
TGTGCCAGCAGTTACGCCAGAGGGGGGAACTACGAGCAGTACTTC
CASSYARGGNYEQYF
>TRBJ2-1|TRBV7-8|.|few
TGTGCCAGCAACCCAACGGGGTCTTACAATGAGCAGTTCTTC
CASNPTGSYNEQFF
>TRBJ2-7|TRBV4-3|.|.
TGCGCCAGCAGCCACGGCACAGGCGAAAGGCAGTACTTC
CASSHGTGERQYF
>TRBJ2-7|TRBV5-1|TRBD1|.
TGCGCCAGCAGCTTGGACCCAGGGGGAGCCTACGAGCAGTACTTC
CASSLDPGGAYEQYF
>TRBJ2-3|TRBV5-1|.|many
TGCGCCAGCACTAAGGGCGGGACAGATACGCAGTATTTT
CASTKGGTDTQYF
>TRBJ1-5|TRBV12-3/TRBV12-4|.|.
TGTGCCAGCAGTTTATCGTCTTTACGAGGCAATCAGCCCCAGCATTTT
CASSLSSLRGNQPQHF
>TRBJ2-7|TRBV28|.|many
TGTGCCAGCATAGGGGCCCTCTCCTACGAGCAGTACTTC
CASIGALSYEQYF
>TRBJ2-1|TRBV5-8|.|.
TGTGCCAGCAGCTTGGATGGGAATGAGCAGTTCTTC
CASSLDGNEQFF
>TRBJ1-1|TRBV7-2|TRBD1|few
TGTGCCAGCAGCTTAGGGACAGGTACGCTCCCCACTGAAGCTTTCTTT
CASSLGTGTLPTEAFF
>TRBJ2-2|TRBV19|.|.
TGTGCCAGTAGTATGGGGTGGCGCGGGATCGGCACCGGGGAGCTGTTTTTT
CASSMGWRGIGTGELFF
>TRBJ2-5|TRBV9|TRBD2|few
TGTGCCAGCAGCGCTCCGGGGGGGGGCAAAGAGACCCAGTACTTC
CASSAPGGGKETQYF
>TRBJ2-7|TRBV18|.|few
TGTGCCAGCTCACGCGGCAGGGCCGAGGGGCACGAGCAGTACTTC
CASSRGRAEGHEQYF
>TRBJ2-4|TRBV19|TRBD1|.
TGTGCCAGTGAACCACCGAAGGGACAGGGGGCTAAAAACATTCAGTACTTC
CASEPPKGQGAKNIQYF
>TRBJ2-5|TRBV10-1|TRBD2|.
TGCGCCAGCAGTGAAGCGGGGGCGTCGCGGGAGACCCAGTACTTC
CASSEAGASRETQYF
>TRBJ1-1|TRBV14|.|few
TGTGCCAGCAGCCAGGGCCTTCGAGAAATTAGAGCTTTCTTT
CASSQGLREIRAFF
>TRBJ2-7|TRBV7-2|.|.
TGTGCCAGCAGCTTTATTGGGAGCTCGAGAAACGAGCAGTACTTC
CASSFIGSSRNEQYF
>TRBJ2-1|TRBV7-2|.|once
TGTGCCAGCAGCTTTAATTTCTTCAATGAGCAGTTCTTC
CASSFNFFNEQFF
>TRBJ2-1|TRBV24-1|.|many
TGTGCCACCAGTGATCCATCCCCATCTTACGGGAGCTCCTACAATGAGCAGTTCTTC
CATSDPSPSYGSSYNEQFF
>TRBJ2-1|TRBV7-2|.|many
TGTGCCAGCAGCCAAACTAGATTTGAGCAGTTCTTC
CASSQTRFEQFF
>TRBJ2-7|TRBV6-5|TRBD2|few
TGTGCCAGCAGGCGGGGAGGGCGAACCTACGAGCAGTACTTC
CASRRGGRTYEQYF
>TRBJ2-2|TRBV20-1|TRBD2|many
TGCAGTGCACGACTAGCGGGGAGGAACACCGGGGAGCTGTTTTTT
CSARLAGRNTGELFF